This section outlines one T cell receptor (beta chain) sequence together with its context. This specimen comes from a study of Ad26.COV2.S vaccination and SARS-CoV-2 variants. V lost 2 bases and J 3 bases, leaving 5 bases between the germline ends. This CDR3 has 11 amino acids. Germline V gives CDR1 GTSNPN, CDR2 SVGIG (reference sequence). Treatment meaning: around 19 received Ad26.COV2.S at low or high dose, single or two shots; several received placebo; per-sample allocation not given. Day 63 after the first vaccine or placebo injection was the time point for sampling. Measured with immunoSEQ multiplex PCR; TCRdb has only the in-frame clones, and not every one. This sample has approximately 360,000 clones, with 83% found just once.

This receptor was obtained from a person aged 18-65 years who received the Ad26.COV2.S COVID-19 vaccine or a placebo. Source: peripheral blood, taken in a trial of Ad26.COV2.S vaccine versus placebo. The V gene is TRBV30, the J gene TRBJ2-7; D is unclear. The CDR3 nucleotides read TGTGCCTGGAGTCATGGCTACGAGCAGTACTTC. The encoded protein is CAWSHGYEQYF.